This note documents a single T cell receptor (beta chain) sequence. Its antigen is currently unknown. Germline CDR1 is MNHNY and CDR2 is SVGAGI (reference sequence). This CDR3 is 14 amino acids long. J gave up 7 bases and V 8 bases, and 8 bases lay outside the gene matches. The data belong to a study of cytomegalovirus exposure and HLA in healthy donors. General observations from the study: Immune exposure data for these donors was limited to CMV serostatus. 16,951 TCR beta sequences were associated with HLA alleles at 0.05 false discovery rate in a later analysis. Earlier analysis looked at TCR beta V segments, and most were productive about 90% or about 30% of the time. In a later analysis, TCR beta V- and J-gene trimming was associated with a missense DCLRE1C variant.

The primer mix had 60 Vbeta and 13 Jbeta primers. The data were produced by immunoSEQ multiplex PCR, yet TCRdb's version contains in-frame clones alone and is incomplete. Of fewer than 250,000 clones listed, about three quarters are singletons. The sample taken for sequencing was PBMCs. The chain combines TRBV6-6 with TRBJ2-1, with TRBD1 matching over 10 bases. The TCR originated in a woman aged 40 to 50 in good health and CMV-seronegative. The CDR3 region has the DNA TGTGCCAGCGGTACGGGACAGGGGATGAATGAGCAGTTCTTC. Amino acid sequence: CASGTGQGMNEQFF.